These 22 T cell receptor beta chains share one sample of origin, sequenced in a study of T cells after somatic rescue of genetic block. The data were produced by immunoSEQ multiplex PCR, yet TCRdb's version contains in-frame clones alone and is incomplete. The sample yields approximately 12,000 clones, over 60% seen once. Material for sequencing was peripheral blood mononuclear cells (PBMCs). These receptors all come from a boy aged 5 to 17.

The chain has TRBV11-2 and TRBJ2-5; D perhaps matches TRBD2 (5 bases). From germline, CDR1 is SGHAT and CDR2 FQNNGV. Deletions cut 3 bases from V and 4 bases from J, with 9 bases between. The CDR3 totals 13 residues. The CDR3 spells CASSFSVGETQYF. CDR3 in DNA: TGTGCCAGCAGCTTTAGCGTGGGAGAGACCCAGTACTTC.

The chain combines TRBV7-3 with TRBJ2-7; D not resolved. Trimming removed 1 base from V and 3 bases from J, with 7 bases in between. CDR1 and CDR2 (germline): SGHTA, FQGTGA. The CDR3 spans 13 residues. The CDR3, as DNA: TGTGCCAGCAGCTTAATCAAAGGCTACGAGCAGTACTTC. This codes for CASSLIKGYEQYF.

In its sample, this clone was seen once. The chain uses TRBV15 and TRBJ1-4, with D perhaps TRBD1 (5 bases). Trimming stripped 2 bases from V and 13 bases from J, with 14 bases between. Germline V gives CDR1 LNHNV, CDR2 YYDKDF (reference sequence). This CDR3 has 13 amino acids. The CDR3 nucleotides read TGTGCCACCAGCAGAAGGGAGGGGCACTCACTGTTTTTT. The encoded protein is CATSRREGHSLFF. Supplemented by reference TRBV15 and TRBJ1-4, the full variable domain reads DAMVIQNPRYQVTQFGKPVTLSCSQTLNHNVMYWYQQKSSQAPKLLFHYYDKDFNNEADTPDNFQSRRPNTSFCFLDIRSPGLGDTAMYLCATSRREGHSLFFGSGTQLSVL.

To note about this clone: The same CDR3 can be traced to other DNA sequences in this sample. The V and J genes are TRBV9 and TRBJ2-2, with D possibly matching TRBD1 (6 bases). Germline CDR1 and CDR2: SGDLS and YYNGEE. The V end lost 4 bases, the J end lost 1 base, and 17 bases lay between the germline ends. CDR3 length: 17 residues. The CDR3 DNA is TGTGCCAGCAGCCCCCTGACCGGGACACTGAACACCGGGGAGCTGTTTTTT. Residues: CASSPLTGTLNTGELFF. Full variable domain (rest looked up from reference TRBV9 and TRBJ2-2): DSGVTQTPKHLITATGQRVTLRCSPRSGDLSVYWYQQSLDQGLQFLIQYYNGEERAKGNILERFSAQQFPDLHSELNLSSLELGDSALYFCASSPLTGTLNTGELFFGEGSRLTVL.

This sequence joins TRBV7-6 and TRBJ2-3, with no clear D. Trimming removed 0 bases at V and 0 bases at J, with 4 bases between. Germline V gives CDR1 SGHVS, CDR2 FNYEAQ. CDR3 length: 14 residues. The CDR3: CASSLAYSTDTQYF. The CDR3 DNA sequence: TGTGCCAGCAGCTTAGCGTACAGCACAGATACGCAGTATTTT.

As for this clone: The junction departs from germline at one end; a sequencing error may be responsible. This chain links TRBV29-1 with TRBJ2-7, with a possible D match to TRBD1 (5 bases). The germline CDR1 and CDR2 sequences are SQVTM and ANQGSEA. This CDR3 contains 13 residues. Here the CDR3 reads CGVVPKQVYEQYF. The CDR3, as DNA: TGCGGCGTTGTACCTAAACAGGTCTACGAGCAGTACTTC.

This rearrangement joins TRBV2 to TRBJ1-2; TRBD1 is a possible D gene (6 bases). From germline, CDR1 is SNHLY and CDR2 FYNNEI. V shed 9 bases and J shed 4 bases, with 18 bases lying between them. The CDR3 length is 14 residues. The CDR3 bases are TGTGCCAGTCTTCCGGGGGCCAGAGCCTATGGCTACACCTTC. Protein: CASLPGARAYGYTF.

The chain combines TRBV28 with TRBJ1-1; 9 positions match TRBD1. The CDR3 runs 13 residues. The junction had 9 bases not matched to a gene; V was cut back by 8 bases and J by 8 bases. Germline V gives CDR1 MDHEN, CDR2 SYDVKM. CDR3 in amino acids: CASGNRGRVEAFF. The CDR3 DNA sequence: TGTGCCAGCGGAAACAGGGGGCGGGTGGAAGCTTTCTTT.

The CDR3 region has the DNA TGCGCCAGCAGCTTGGACGTCGGGGAATACGAGCAGTACTTC. Amino acids: CASSLDVGEYEQYF. The rearrangement links TRBV5-1 to TRBJ2-7, with a weak D call TRBD2 (5 bases). Trimming pared 0 bases from V and 4 bases from J, leaving 11 bases between. This CDR3 is built from 14 residues. Germline V CDR1 and CDR2: SGHRS, YFSETQ. Full variable domain (rest looked up from reference TRBV5-1 and TRBJ2-7): KAGVTQTPRYLIKTRGQQVTLSCSPISGHRSVSWYQQTPGQGLQFLFEYFSETQRNKGNFPGRFSGRQFSNSRSEMNVSTLELGDSALYLCASSLDVGEYEQYFGPGTRLTVT.

This chain joins TRBV6-5 and TRBJ2-7, with 10 bases fitting TRBD1. Germline trimming cut 2 bases from V and 2 bases from J; bases unmatched to any gene: 3. Germline V gene data show CDR1 as MNHEY and CDR2 as SVGAGI. The CDR3 is 15 residues long. The CDR3 DNA sequence: TGTGCCAGCAGTTACGCCGGGACAGGGGCCTACGAGCAGTACTTC. It codes for CASSYAGTGAYEQYF.

This clone is medium-sized in the sample. V is TRBV6-5 and J is TRBJ2-2; 10 positions match TRBD1. There are 14 residues in the CDR3. CDR1 is MNHEY and CDR2 is SVGAGI in the germline V gene. V trimming: 6 bases; J trimming: 4 bases; junction bases outside the gene matches: 2. The CDR3 spells CASRWTGGTGELFF. The CDR3 bases are TGTGCCAGCAGATGGACAGGGGGCACCGGGGAGCTGTTTTTT.

The chain has TRBV5-1 and TRBJ1-1, with D unclear. V gave up 7 bases and J gave up 2 bases, with 9 bases separating them. The CDR3 is 12 residues long. Germline-derived CDR1 and CDR2 are SGHRS and YFSETQ. The CDR3 sequence: CASFSYNTEAFF. For the CDR3, the DNA is TGCGCCAGCTTTTCGTACAACACTGAAGCTTTCTTT.

The V gene is TRBV27, the J gene TRBJ2-2, with D hard to call. Deletions cut 3 bases from V and 5 bases from J, with 4 bases between. The CDR3 spans 12 residues. Germline loops: CDR1 MNHEY, CDR2 SMNVEV (reference sequence). The CDR3 bases are TGTGCCAGCAGTTTTAGTACCGGGGAGCTGTTTTTT. It encodes CASSFSTGELFF.

The gene calls are TRBV6-1 and TRBJ2-7; tentatively, D is TRBD1 or TRBD2 (5 bases each). The CDR3 runs 14 residues. Trimming left V 6 bases short and J 9 bases short, with 21 bases between. CDR1 MNHNS and CDR2 SASEGT come from the germline V gene. The CDR3 loop reads CASRGERRLLGQYF. The CDR3 nucleotides are TGTGCCAGCAGGGGGGAGAGAAGGTTATTGGGGCAGTACTTC.

The rearrangement uses TRBV4-1 and TRBJ2-1, with 8 bases identical to TRBD2. This CDR3 is 17 amino acids long. The V and J ends lost 4 bases and 1 base, in that order; junction bases with no gene match: 9. Germline loops: CDR1 MGHRA, CDR2 YSYEKL. The CDR3 loop is CASSLYSTGGSYNEQFF. CDR3 nucleotide sequence: TGCGCCAGCAGCCTCTACTCTACGGGAGGGTCCTACAATGAGCAGTTCTTC.

The rearrangement uses TRBV5-6 and TRBJ1-6; no clear D. V was pared by 2 bases and J by 5 bases, with 8 bases between. The CDR3 consists of 14 residues. CDR1 and CDR2 from the germline V gene are SGHDT and YYEEEE. CDR3 residues: CASSFGYHNSPLHF. The CDR3 DNA sequence: TGTGCCAGCAGCTTTGGTTACCATAATTCACCCCTCCACTTT.

The rearrangement uses TRBV18 and TRBJ2-7, with 9 positions matching TRBD1. Per the germline V gene, CDR1 is KGHSH and CDR2 is LQKENI. CDR3 length equals 15 residues. Trimming took 3 bases from V and 3 from J; bases not matched to a gene: 6. CDR3 loop: CASSPYRDRDYEQYF. The CDR3 DNA is TGTGCCAGCTCACCTTACCGGGACAGGGACTACGAGCAGTACTTC.

V gene TRBV27 combines with J gene TRBJ2-3; 7 bases fit TRBD1. The CDR3 is made up of 14 amino acids. Germline CDR1 MNHEY, CDR2 SMNVEV (reference sequence). Trimming removed 5 bases from V and 6 bases from J; junction bases left unmatched: 8. CDR3 loop: CASSRRGGSDTQYF. CDR3 DNA: TGTGCCAGCAGTCGGAGAGGGGGCTCGGATACGCAGTATTTT.

The chain has TRBV19 and TRBJ2-7; D is unclear. CDR3 length equals 14 residues. Trimming left V 3 bases short and J 6 bases short, with 15 bases between. Germline CDR1 reads LNHDA; CDR2 reads SQIVND (reference sequence). The CDR3 DNA is TGTGCCAGTAGTATGTCTTACAACTCCCCCGAGCAGTACTTC. Its protein is CASSMSYNSPEQYF.

The rearrangement links TRBV6-5 to TRBJ2-7; a weak D match, TRBD2 (6 bases). Germline-derived CDR1 and CDR2 are MNHEY and SVGAGI. The CDR3 has 15 amino acids. Trimming shortened V by 3 bases and J by 5 bases, and 17 bases separated the two germline ends. The CDR3 sequence: CASSYGHIREDEQYF. Written as DNA, the CDR3 is TGTGCCAGCAGTTATGGCCATATCAGGGAGGACGAGCAGTACTTC.

The V and J genes are TRBV9 and TRBJ2-5; 7 positions match TRBD1. The V segment lost 3 bases and the J segment 3 bases; nucleotides outside the gene matches: 5. Germline assignment: CDR1 SGDLS and CDR2 YYNGEE. The CDR3 consists of 14 residues. The CDR3, as DNA: TGTGCCAGCAGCGCGGGACAGACAAAAGAGACCCAGTACTTC. This encodes CASSAGQTKETQYF.

J is TRBJ1-1 and V is TRBV6-1; 7 bases fit TRBD1. This CDR3 spans 13 amino acids. Germline assignment: CDR1 MNHNS and CDR2 SASEGT. V was clipped by 6 bases and J by 10 bases; unmatched bases: 11. In DNA, the CDR3 is TGTGCCAGCAGCGGGACAGAGGAGTCACGAGCTTTCTTT. Translated: CASSGTEESRAFF.